These 27 T cell receptor beta chains originate from one sample sequenced in a study of CD8 T cells in ankylosing spondylitis. Regarding the study as a whole: A motif of roughly 8 highly homologous TCR beta variants was seen as apparently characteristic of ankylosing spondylitis blood.

Antigens for these TCRs are unknown. TCRdb re-derived calls from the 5' RACE reads in MiXCR, one entry per CDR3 protein. In the table there are some 700,000 distinct CDR3 sequences, 19% of which are singletons. The sample taken for sequencing was blood, either unsorted or a sorted T cell fraction (not recorded which). Receptors originate from a male donor with ankylosing spondylitis.

This clonotype was picked up one time. The chain recombines TRBV28 with TRBJ2-7; D is perhaps TRBD2 (6 bases). The germline CDR1 and CDR2 sequences are MDHEN and SYDVKM. The CDR3 is made up of 15 amino acids. V gave up 5 bases and J gave up 0 bases, with 14 bases separating them. This CDR3 is CASSPSDHRSYEQYF. The CDR3 DNA reads TGTGCCAGCAGTCCTAGCGATCACCGCTCCTACGAGCAGTACTTC. Drawing the rest from reference TRBV28 and TRBJ2-7, the complete variable domain is DVKVTQSSRYLVKRTGEKVFLECVQDMDHENMFWYRQDPGLGLRLIYFSYDVKMKEKGDIPEGYSVSREKKERFSLILESASTNQTSMYLCASSPSDHRSYEQYFGPGTRLTVT.

The gene calls are TRBV29-1 and TRBJ2-1; TRBD1 agrees at 9 bases. V lost 3 bases to trimming and J lost 2 bases; unmatched junction nucleotides: 5. This CDR3 has 15 residues. The germline CDR1 and CDR2 sequences are SQVTM and ANQGSEA. The CDR3 DNA sequence: TGCAGCGTTGAGCATGGGACAGGGCCCTACAATGAGCAGTTCTTC. It codes for CSVEHGTGPYNEQFF.

The rearrangement joins TRBV29-1 to TRBJ2-3; D is unclear. Trimming removed 0 bases at V and 2 bases at J, with 12 bases between. The CDR3 loop spans 15 amino acids. CDR1 is SQVTM, CDR2 ANQGSEA, per germline. CDR3: CSVEDAAGVTDTQYF. CDR3 nucleotides: TGCAGCGTTGAAGACGCCGCAGGCGTCACAGATACGCAGTATTTT.

This clonotype was counted once. The chain uses TRBV20-1 and TRBJ2-5; D not certain. The V gene's germline CDR1 is DFQATT and CDR2 SNEGSKA (reference sequence). The CDR3 contains 15 residues. Trimming stripped 0 bases from V and 5 bases from J, with 16 bases between. In DNA form, the CDR3 reads TGCAGTGCTAGAGATCGGGCACTTTCAGAGGAGACCCAGTACTTC. Protein product: CSARDRALSEETQYF.

This clonotype was observed many times. The chain carries TRBV12-3 or TRBV12-4 and TRBJ1-2; 7 nucleotides agree with TRBD1. J gave up 4 bases and V 6 bases, and 8 bases lay outside the gene matches. The CDR3 is made up of 14 amino acids. The CDR3 sequence: CASRHSRDSYGYTF. The CDR3 nucleotides read TGTGCCAGCAGGCACTCTCGGGACAGCTATGGCTACACCTTC.

In this sample, this clonotype turned up many times. The chain recombines TRBV12-3 or TRBV12-4 with TRBJ2-2, with 9 nucleotides matching TRBD2. The CDR3 totals 16 residues. V was pared by 5 bases and J by 0 bases, with 4 bases of the junction left unmatched. The CDR3 DNA is TGTGCCAGCAGTCCCCGGACTAGCGCGAACACCGGGGAGCTGTTTTTT. Translating gives CASSPRTSANTGELFF.

This chain joins TRBV20-1 and TRBJ1-1, with a possible D match to TRBD1 (5 bases). V was trimmed by 3 bases and J by 11 bases, leaving 16 bases between them. Germline V CDR1 and CDR2: DFQATT, SNEGSKA (reference sequence). This CDR3 has 12 amino acids. CDR3 residues: CSARGVAWYAFF. The CDR3 region has the DNA TGCAGTGCTAGGGGGGTGGCGTGGTATGCTTTCTTT.

The J gene is TRBJ2-7, the V gene TRBV7-9; TRBD2 is a possible D gene (5 bases). The germline gives CDR1 SEHNR, CDR2 FQNEAQ (reference sequence). This CDR3 contains 17 residues. V was trimmed by 1 base and J by 7 bases, leaving 23 bases between them. DNA for the CDR3: TGTGCCAGCAGCTTAGACGGGCCCGCCTCGGACTTGGGAGAGCAGTACTTC. This codes for CASSLDGPASDLGEQYF.

This sequence joins TRBV12-3 or TRBV12-4 and TRBJ1-3; 8 bases line up with TRBD1. V lost 3 bases to trimming and J lost 5 bases; unmatched junction nucleotides: 9. The CDR3 totals 16 residues. CDR3 region: CASSFPRGTGRNTIYF. The CDR3 nucleotides read TGTGCCAGCAGTTTTCCCCGAGGGACAGGCAGAAACACCATATATTTT.

This clonotype was detected a few times. This chain joins TRBV4-2 and TRBJ1-1; D ambiguous. With 1 base removed from V and 0 bases from J, the gap between germline ends came to 12 bases. The CDR3 loop spans 16 amino acids. Germline V gives CDR1 LGHNA, CDR2 YNFKEQ. CDR3 protein: CASSQVPGRMNTEAFF. CDR3 sequence (DNA): TGTGCCAGCAGCCAAGTCCCCGGACGGATGAACACTGAAGCTTTCTTT.

This clonotype was seen a handful of times. V and J are TRBV10-3 and TRBJ2-3; maybe TRBD2 (5 bases). The CDR3 length is 14 residues. The V end lost 3 bases, the J end lost 3 bases, and 10 bases lay between the germline ends. Per the germline V gene, CDR1 is ENHRY and CDR2 is SYGVKD. In nucleotides, the CDR3 is TGTGCCATCAGTGAACAACTAGAAACAGATACGCAGTATTTT. Encoded protein: CAISEQLETDTQYF.

This clonotype was seen a few times. The chain couples TRBV27 to TRBJ1-6; D is unclear. Trimming took 0 bases from V and 0 from J, leaving 15 bases between them. The CDR3 length is 19 residues. Germline V gene lookup returns CDR1 MNHEY and CDR2 SMNVEV (reference sequence). CDR3 in amino acids: CASSLSWGVGSSYNSPLHF. CDR3 in DNA: TGTGCCAGCAGTTTATCGTGGGGTGTAGGGAGCTCCTATAATTCACCCCTCCACTTT.

The sample holds a few counts of this clonotype. The chain links TRBV12-5 to TRBJ2-7; 9 bases map to TRBD1. The germline V gene encodes CDR1 LGHNT and CDR2 FRNRAP. With V trimmed by 6 bases and J by 2 bases, 5 bases remained unmatched. CDR3 length: 14 amino acids. In DNA, the CDR3 is TGTGCTAGTGGGACCGGGACAGGGCCCTACGAGCAGTACTTC. It specifies CASGTGTGPYEQYF.

The chain couples TRBV5-1 to TRBJ2-1; weak D call: TRBD2 (6 bases). V was pared by 0 bases and J by 7 bases, with 14 bases between. This CDR3 is built from 15 residues. In germline, CDR1 is SGHRS, CDR2 YFSETQ. The chain's CDR3 is CASSLGRGDGNEQFF. As DNA, the CDR3 is TGCGCCAGCAGCTTGGGGCGGGGAGATGGGAATGAGCAGTTCTTC.

The V and J genes are TRBV20-1 and TRBJ1-1; tentatively, D is TRBD1 (6 bases). The V end lost 0 bases, the J end lost 3 bases, and 11 bases lay between the germline ends. Germline V lookup: CDR1 DFQATT, CDR2 SNEGSKA (reference sequence). CDR3 length: 14 amino acids. CDR3 nucleotide sequence: TGCAGTGCTAGAGAAGGTTCAGGGGACACTGAAGCTTTCTTT. Its protein is CSAREGSGDTEAFF.

With respect to this clonotype: One end of the junction does not line up with germline, which may come from a read error. V and J are TRBV15 and TRBJ2-1; 9 positions match TRBD1. Germline CDR1 is LNHNV and CDR2 is YYDKDF (reference sequence). The CDR3 spans 15 residues. This CDR3 reads CATAPGTGLYYEQFF. Here the CDR3 DNA reads TGTGCCACAGCCCCCGGGACAGGGCTCTACTATGAGCAGTTCTTC.

The gene calls are TRBV7-2 and TRBJ2-3; 11 bases map to TRBD2. CDR3 length equals 13 residues. Germline loops: CDR1 SGHTA, CDR2 FQGNSA. V lost 5 bases and J lost 10; bases outside the gene matches: 5. The CDR3 region is CASSRTSGYSQYF. The CDR3 DNA sequence: TGTGCCAGCAGCCGGACTAGCGGGTACTCGCAGTATTTT.

This clonotype has a handful of counts. CDR3 coding DNA: TGCAGTGCTCTCTCGGGACAGGGGTCCTACGAGCAGTACTTC. Encoded protein: CSALSGQGSYEQYF. The genes are TRBV20-1 and TRBJ2-7; 10 nucleotides line up with TRBD1. V was pared by 5 bases and J by 1 base, with 5 bases of the junction left unmatched. CDR1 is DFQATT, CDR2 SNEGSKA, per germline (reference sequence). The CDR3 is 14 residues long.

The sample holds many counts of this clonotype. The rearrangement uses TRBV5-1 and TRBJ2-3, with D maybe TRBD2 (5 bases). The V end lost 1 base, the J end lost 5 bases, and 11 bases lay between the germline ends. Germline V lookup: CDR1 SGHRS, CDR2 YFSETQ. The CDR3 runs to 14 residues. This chain's CDR3 is CASSLNRGVDTQYF. The DNA of the CDR3 is TGCGCCAGCAGCTTGAACCGGGGAGTAGATACGCAGTATTTT.

The chain joins TRBV5-1 to TRBJ2-7; 7 bases are a match to TRBD2. Germline CDR1 SGHRS, CDR2 YFSETQ. The CDR3 sequence is 15 residues long. V trimming: 4 bases; J trimming: 5 bases; junction bases outside the gene matches: 12. The CDR3 DNA reads as TGCGCCAGCAGCCCCGGGGGGACTGCTCCTAACGAGCAGTACTTC. Its translation is CASSPGGTAPNEQYF.

The chain joins TRBV3-1 to TRBJ2-7; D unresolved. Trimming removed 0 bases at V and 3 bases at J, with 9 bases between. This CDR3 contains 14 residues. The V gene's germline CDR1 is LGHDT and CDR2 YNNKEL (reference sequence). CDR3 nucleotide sequence: TGTGCCAGCAGCCAAGATCTGGCAGTCTACGAGCAGTACTTC. This codes for CASSQDLAVYEQYF.

This clonotype was counted a few times. The chain links TRBV5-6 to TRBJ2-7; D remains ambiguous. The germline gives CDR1 SGHDT, CDR2 YYEEEE. This CDR3 has 11 residues. V dropped 2 bases and J dropped 5 bases, with 5 bases sitting between them. The CDR3 DNA sequence: TGTGCCAGCAGCTTTGTCCACGAGCAGTACTTC. As protein: CASSFVHEQYF.

The rearrangement uses TRBV10-3 and TRBJ2-1, with TRBD2 identical over 8 bases. V lost 8 bases and J lost 5; bases outside the gene matches: 8. The CDR3 consists of 14 residues. Germline CDR1 and CDR2: ENHRY and SYGVKD. The CDR3 protein is CAIRRTSSDNEQFF. DNA of the CDR3: TGTGCCATCCGAAGGACTAGCAGTGACAATGAGCAGTTCTTC.

V is TRBV30 and J is TRBJ2-1; D call uncertain. The V end lost 1 base, the J end lost 8 bases, and 3 bases lay between the germline ends. The CDR3 runs to 10 residues. Germline V gene lookup returns CDR1 GTSNPN and CDR2 SVGIG (reference sequence). The CDR3 nucleotides are TGTGCCTGGAGTGGCCATGAGCAGTTCTTC. Its translation is CAWSGHEQFF.

This clonotype turned up a few times. The rearrangement uses TRBV5-1 and TRBJ2-2, with D perhaps matching TRBD1 (5 bases). This CDR3 region has 14 residues. V lost 0 bases and J lost 8, with 11 bases in between. Germline V gene data show CDR1 as SGHRS and CDR2 as YFSETQ. CDR3 region: CASSLVGAFGELFF. The CDR3 nucleotides are TGCGCCAGCAGCTTGGTAGGGGCCTTTGGGGAGCTGTTTTTT. The variable domain in full, completed from reference TRBV5-1 and TRBJ2-2, reads KAGVTQTPRYLIKTRGQQVTLSCSPISGHRSVSWYQQTPGQGLQFLFEYFSETQRNKGNFPGRFSGRQFSNSRSEMNVSTLELGDSALYLCASSLVGAFGELFFGEGSRLTVL.

This clonotype appeared a few times. V is TRBV5-1 and J is TRBJ2-3; a possible D gene is TRBD2 (7 bases). Germline V gene sequence: CDR1 SGHRS, CDR2 YFSETQ. The germline V and J ends were trimmed by 4 bases and 1 base, with 16 bases remaining between them. The CDR3 is 16 amino acids. In DNA, the CDR3 is TGCGCCAGCAGCCCGACACCGCGGGGGCGCACAGATACGCAGTATTTT. The encoded protein is CASSPTPRGRTDTQYF.

This clonotype has a handful of counts. The chain carries TRBV7-9 and TRBJ1-1, with 7 positions matching TRBD1. The CDR3 contains 13 residues. Germline V gene lookup returns CDR1 SEHNR and CDR2 FQNEAQ (reference sequence). Trimming removed 3 bases from V and 10 bases from J; junction bases left unmatched: 8. The CDR3 DNA follows: TGTGCCAGCAGCTTCAGACAGGGTTTCAGAGCTTTCTTT. Protein sequence: CASSFRQGFRAFF.